The 4 T cell receptor beta chains below were found in one sample sequenced in a study of blood T cell repertoires in COVID-19. Clones were read by immunoSEQ multiplex PCR, and TCRdb kept only the in-frame ones, dropping some. Of about 290,000 clones listed, approximately 90% are singletons. The sequenced material came from peripheral blood. The receptors stem from a man in his forties or fifties with acute or convalescent COVID-19.

The rearrangement uses TRBV7-2 and TRBJ1-2, with D maybe TRBD1 (6 bases). Germline CDR1 SGHTA, CDR2 FQGNSA. Trimming took 7 bases from V and 7 from J, leaving 19 bases between them. The CDR3 consists of 14 residues. The CDR3 DNA sequence: TGTGCCAGCAACCCCAGTCAGGGGCGGCGTGGCTACACCTTC. This translates into CASNPSQGRRGYTF.

The chain employs TRBV11-2 and TRBJ1-2, with D unresolved. V was shortened by 1 base and J by 8 bases, with 14 bases between the two germline ends. CDR3 length equals 14 residues. Germline loops: CDR1 SGHAT, CDR2 FQNNGV. CDR3 in DNA: TGTGCCAGCAGCTTAGCGGACTCCTATGGGGGCTACACCTTC. This encodes CASSLADSYGGYTF.

Written as DNA, the CDR3 is TGTGCCACCAGTGCACGAGCAGGGTTGCCTTCCTACAATGAGCAGTTCTTC. Translation: CATSARAGLPSYNEQFF. The V call is TRBV24-1, the J call TRBJ2-1; maybe TRBD1 (5 bases). V lost 5 bases to trimming and J lost 1 base, with 17 bases between them. The CDR3 consists of 17 residues. The germline gives CDR1 KGHDR, CDR2 SFDVKD.

The chain is built from TRBV5-4 and TRBJ2-7, with D tentatively TRBD2 (5 bases). This CDR3 region has 15 residues. V lost 0 bases, J lost 3 bases, and 13 bases lay in between. The germline gives CDR1 SGHNT, CDR2 YYREEE (reference sequence). The CDR3 DNA sequence: TGTGCCAGCAGCTTGGATTCGGGGTCCCTCTACGAGCAGTACTTC. Translating gives CASSLDSGSLYEQYF.